Following are 29 T cell receptor beta chains from one sample sequenced in a study of PD-1 blockade in mismatch repair-deficient tumors. Method: immunoSEQ multiplex PCR; TCRdb's copy keeps in-frame clones and lacks some. The table shows roughly 32,000 clones, with approximately 84% occurring only once. This material consisted of PBMCs, taken approximately 6 weeks after starting pembrolizumab. All receptors come from an adult with mismatch repair-deficient cancer.

The chain combines TRBV10-3 with TRBJ1-3; D call uncertain. Per germline, CDR1 ENHRY and CDR2 SYGVKD. V was clipped by 5 bases and J by 4 bases, with 15 bases between them. The length of the CDR3 is 15 residues. The CDR3 is CAISQQTSLGNTIYF. Here the CDR3 DNA reads TGTGCCATCAGTCAACAAACCTCTCTCGGAAACACCATATATTTT.

J is TRBJ2-5 and V is TRBV11-2, with D perhaps TRBD1 (5 bases). Between the trimmed V and J ends, which lost 5 bases and 7 bases, there was a span of 14 bases. The CDR3 runs 13 residues. Germline values: CDR1 SGHAT, CDR2 FQNNGV. CDR3 nucleotide sequence: TGTGCCAGCAGCCAACAGGAACCGGGGACCCAGTACTTC. Amino acids: CASSQQEPGTQYF.

This sequence joins TRBV18 and TRBJ2-1; tentatively, D is TRBD2 (5 bases). The CDR3 is 15 residues long. The V end was cut by 2 bases, the J end by 1 base, with 9 bases between. The V gene's germline CDR1 is KGHSH and CDR2 LQKENI. CDR3 DNA sequence: TGTGCCAGCTCACCAATTAGCGATTCCTACAATGAGCAGTTCTTC. Translation gives CASSPISDSYNEQFF.

This chain connects TRBV9 to TRBJ1-4; a possible D gene is TRBD1 (5 bases). The V end lost 4 bases, the J end lost 5 bases, and 15 bases lay between the germline ends. Germline assignment: CDR1 SGDLS and CDR2 YYNGEE. The CDR3 spans 15 residues. CDR3 region: CASSPRGGGNEKLFF. Here the CDR3 DNA reads TGTGCCAGCAGCCCGCGGGGTGGGGGAAATGAAAAACTGTTTTTT. The whole variable domain, filled in from reference TRBV9 and TRBJ1-4, reads DSGVTQTPKHLITATGQRVTLRCSPRSGDLSVYWYQQSLDQGLQFLIQYYNGEERAKGNILERFSAQQFPDLHSELNLSSLELGDSALYFCASSPRGGGNEKLFFGSGTQLSVL.

This clone has only a few counts. The V call is TRBV7-8, the J call TRBJ1-1, with a possible D match to TRBD1 (5 bases). Trimming left V 6 bases short and J 4 bases short, with 18 bases between. CDR1 is SGHVS and CDR2 is FQNEAQ in the germline V gene. CDR3 length: 15 residues. Here the CDR3 DNA reads TGTGCCAGCAGTCAAGGCAGGGATCATGTCACTGAAGCTTTCTTT. Protein: CASSQGRDHVTEAFF.

The chain combines TRBV29-1 with TRBJ2-1, with D possibly matching TRBD2 (6 bases). Between the trimmed V and J ends, which lost 3 bases and 8 bases, there was a span of 11 bases. Germline CDR1 reads SQVTM; CDR2 reads ANQGSEA. The CDR3 has 12 amino acids. The CDR3 bases are TGCAGCGTTGATCTAGCGCTCGATGAGCAGTTCTTC. Its protein is CSVDLALDEQFF.

This clone appeared a few times. The V call is TRBV11-3, the J call TRBJ1-2; TRBD1 matches at 11 bases. The CDR3 contains 16 residues. With V trimmed by 1 base and J by 6 bases, 7 bases remained unmatched. Per germline, CDR1 SGHNT and CDR2 YENEEA. For the CDR3, the DNA is TGTGCCAGCAGCTTAGGGACAGGGGGCTATCGAGATGGCTACACCTTC. This translates into CASSLGTGGYRDGYTF.

The table lists this clone with a few counts. V usage is TRBV5-1 and J usage is TRBJ1-2; 8 bases align to TRBD1. CDR3 length equals 14 residues. V was pared by 5 bases and J by 7 bases, with 10 bases of the junction left unmatched. Germline V gene sequence: CDR1 SGHRS, CDR2 YFSETQ. The CDR3 is CASRPQTGDGGYTF. In nucleotides, the CDR3 is TGCGCCAGCAGACCCCAGACAGGGGATGGTGGCTACACCTTC.

The rearrangement uses TRBV30 and TRBJ1-4; 7 positions agree with TRBD1. Germline lookup yields CDR1 GTSNPN and CDR2 SVGIG (reference sequence). The J segment lost 5 bases and the V segment lost 4 bases, leaving 4 bases of the junction unmatched. This CDR3 is 13 amino acids long. Here the CDR3 DNA reads TGTGCCTGGAACCCGGGACAGAATGAAAAACTGTTTTTT. Its translation is CAWNPGQNEKLFF.

The chain links TRBV27 to TRBJ2-1; the D gene is possibly TRBD2 (5 bases). V was clipped by 2 bases and J by 5 bases, with 7 bases between them. Germline CDR1 MNHEY, CDR2 SMNVEV (reference sequence). The CDR3 extends over 13 amino acids. CDR3 loop: CASSLGLNNEQFF. As DNA, the CDR3 is TGTGCCAGCAGTTTAGGACTGAACAATGAGCAGTTCTTC.

The V call is TRBV6-5, the J call TRBJ2-7; 12 bases map to TRBD2. The CDR3 length is 16 residues. The germline V gene has CDR1 MNHEY and CDR2 SVGAGI. Trimming removed 2 bases from V and 4 bases from J; junction bases left unmatched: 6. The CDR3 region has the DNA TGTGCCAGCAGTTACGGGCTAGCGGGAGGGCCTTACGAGCAGTACTTC. Protein sequence: CASSYGLAGGPYEQYF.

The V call is TRBV5-4, the J call TRBJ1-2; D unclear. V gave up 1 base and J gave up 3 bases, with 10 bases separating them. The CDR3 is 14 residues long. Germline CDR1 and CDR2: SGHNT and YYREEE (reference sequence). CDR3 in amino acids: CASSLYLGDYGYTF. In DNA, the CDR3 is TGTGCCAGCAGCTTGTACCTGGGCGACTATGGCTACACCTTC.

V gene TRBV10-3 combines with J gene TRBJ2-2; unclear D gene. The CDR3 totals 14 residues. Trimming shortened V by 3 bases and J by 1 base, and 6 bases separated the two germline ends. Germline CDR1 is ENHRY and CDR2 is SYGVKD. The CDR3 reads CAISEPQNTGELFF. In DNA, the CDR3 is TGTGCCATCAGTGAACCACAGAACACCGGGGAGCTGTTTTTT.

V usage is TRBV4-2 and J usage is TRBJ2-7; 8 positions agree with TRBD2. V shed 1 base and J 3 bases; nucleotides not matched to a gene: 8. CDR3 length: 16 residues. The V gene's germline CDR1 is LGHNA and CDR2 YNFKEQ. CDR3 sequence reads: CASSQGVAGGIYEQYF. DNA of the CDR3: TGTGCCAGCAGCCAAGGCGTCGCGGGAGGAATCTACGAGCAGTACTTC.

The chain couples TRBV18 to TRBJ1-5; TRBD1 matches at 11 bases. V was clipped by 2 bases and J by 7 bases; unmatched bases: 10. Germline values: CDR1 KGHSH, CDR2 LQKENI. This CDR3 is built from 17 residues. CDR3 in DNA: TGTGCCAGCTCACCAGGGACAGGGGGAACCACTAGGCAGCCCCAGCATTTT. Encoded protein: CASSPGTGGTTRQPQHF.

The chain is built from TRBV6-6 and TRBJ2-7; a possible D gene is TRBD2 (5 bases). Germline CDR1 and CDR2: MNHNY and SVGAGI (reference sequence). The CDR3 is made up of 11 amino acids. Deletions cut 4 bases from V and 4 bases from J, with 5 bases between. DNA of the CDR3: TGTGCCAGCAGTTGGGAGTACGAGCAGTACTTC. It yields the protein CASSWEYEQYF.

The V and J genes are TRBV5-1 and TRBJ2-1, with 14 positions matching TRBD2. The germline V gene encodes CDR1 SGHRS and CDR2 YFSETQ. The CDR3 spans 15 residues. The J segment lost 11 bases and the V segment lost 4 bases, leaving 8 bases of the junction unmatched. The CDR3 here is CASSGGLAGGEKQFF. DNA of the CDR3: TGCGCCAGCAGCGGAGGACTAGCGGGAGGCGAAAAGCAGTTCTTC.

The genes are TRBV6-5 and TRBJ1-1; 10 nucleotides match TRBD1. The CDR3 is made up of 13 amino acids. Looked up from germline, CDR1 is MNHEY and CDR2 is SVGAGI. Losses at the gene ends were 8 bases for V and 2 bases for J; bases not matched to a gene: 2. CDR3 nucleotides: TGTGCCAGCGGGGACAGGGGAAACACTGAAGCTTTCTTT. The encoded protein is CASGDRGNTEAFF.

This chain connects TRBV4-1 to TRBJ2-7; TRBD2 matches 7 bases. V trimming: 1 base; J trimming: 0 bases; junction bases outside the gene matches: 3. There are 15 residues in the CDR3. Per the germline V gene, CDR1 is MGHRA and CDR2 is YSYEKL. Written as DNA, the CDR3 is TGCGCCAGCAGCCAAGGTAGCGGGCTCTCCTACGAGCAGTACTTC. Translation: CASSQGSGLSYEQYF.

This chain uses TRBV4-1 with TRBJ2-2; 9 bases fit TRBD1. With V trimmed by 1 base and J by 7 bases, 4 bases remained unmatched. The CDR3 totals 15 residues. Germline V lookup: CDR1 MGHRA, CDR2 YSYEKL. The CDR3 bases are TGCGCCAGCAGCCAAGCGGGACAGGGTAACGGGGAGCTGTTTTTT. Protein: CASSQAGQGNGELFF.

The chain carries TRBV10-1 and TRBJ1-4; D call uncertain. The CDR3 runs to 14 residues. CDR1 WNHNN and CDR2 SYGVQD come from the germline V gene (reference sequence). V lost 0 bases, J lost 5 bases, and 7 bases lay in between. The CDR3 DNA reads as TGCGCCAGCAGTGAGTCTGTCGGGAATGAAAAACTGTTTTTT. It encodes CASSESVGNEKLFF.

This clone was counted once. This chain uses TRBV28 with TRBJ2-6; D call uncertain. Trimming shortened V by 2 bases and J by 2 bases, and 4 bases separated the two germline ends. The CDR3 contains 14 residues. Germline V gene data show CDR1 as MDHEN and CDR2 as SYDVKM. As DNA, the CDR3 is TGTGCCAGCAGTTTAATCACTGGGGCCAACGTCCTGACTTTC. Translation: CASSLITGANVLTF.

V is TRBV30 and J is TRBJ1-3; no definite D call. The V and J ends lost 1 base and 2 bases respectively, with 6 bases between them. The CDR3 sequence is 13 residues long. Germline V gene sequence: CDR1 GTSNPN, CDR2 SVGIG (reference sequence). In DNA, the CDR3 is TGTGCCTGGAGTGGAGGGCCTGGAAACACCATATATTTT. Protein sequence: CAWSGGPGNTIYF.

The chain joins TRBV19 to TRBJ2-6; tentatively, D is TRBD1 (5 bases). Looked up from germline, CDR1 is LNHDA and CDR2 is SQIVND (reference sequence). This CDR3 region has 13 residues. V lost 9 bases and J lost 3, with 9 bases in between. CDR3 in DNA: TGTGCCAGCAGGGTTGGTGGGGCCAACGTCCTGACTTTC. It codes for CASRVGGANVLTF.

Here the CDR3 reads CASSLPLAGGGETQYF. For the CDR3, the DNA is TGTGCCAGCAGCTTACCCCTAGCGGGAGGGGGGGAGACCCAGTACTTC. The chain is built from TRBV7-9 and TRBJ2-5; 12 nucleotides align to TRBD2. After removal of 2 bases from V and 5 bases from J, the junction contained 6 bases not matched to a gene. This CDR3 has 16 amino acids. The germline gives CDR1 SEHNR, CDR2 FQNEAQ (reference sequence).

V is TRBV28 and J is TRBJ1-1, with D perhaps matching TRBD1 (6 bases). This CDR3 comprises 14 residues. The V gene's germline CDR1 is MDHEN and CDR2 SYDVKM. Trimming shortened V by 4 bases and J by 1 base, and 10 bases separated the two germline ends. The CDR3 sequence: CASSYPGENTEAFF. In nucleotides, the CDR3 is TGTGCCAGCAGTTACCCAGGGGAGAACACTGAAGCTTTCTTT. Using reference TRBV28 and TRBJ1-1 for the parts outside the CDR3, the full variable domain is DVKVTQSSRYLVKRTGEKVFLECVQDMDHENMFWYRQDPGLGLRLIYFSYDVKMKEKGDIPEGYSVSREKKERFSLILESASTNQTSMYLCASSYPGENTEAFFGQGTRLTVV.

The chain uses TRBV5-1 and TRBJ2-2; 8 bases fit TRBD1. V trimming: 0 bases; J trimming: 2 bases; junction bases outside the gene matches: 3. The CDR3 is 16 amino acids. CDR1 is SGHRS, CDR2 YFSETQ, per germline. CDR3 DNA sequence: TGCGCCAGCAGCTTGGCAGGGGGCCCCAACACCGGGGAGCTGTTTTTT. Translated: CASSLAGGPNTGELFF.

The chain is built from TRBV5-5 and TRBJ2-7, with 8 bases that match TRBD2. The CDR3 length is 15 residues. CDR1 is SGHKS and CDR2 is YYEKEE in the germline V gene (reference sequence). Trimming took 4 bases from V and 6 from J; bases not matched to a gene: 12. The CDR3 DNA is TGTGCCAGCAGCCTCGAGGGTAGCGGGGCACTCGAGCAGTACTTC. Protein sequence: CASSLEGSGALEQYF.

CDR3 sequence reads: CASSQDHRAGEYGYTF. Here the CDR3 DNA reads TGCGCCAGCAGCCAAGATCACAGGGCAGGGGAATATGGCTACACCTTC. The chain recombines TRBV4-1 with TRBJ1-2; D is perhaps TRBD1 (6 bases). V was pared by 0 bases and J by 5 bases, with 16 bases between. From germline, CDR1 is MGHRA and CDR2 YSYEKL. This CDR3 is 16 amino acids long.